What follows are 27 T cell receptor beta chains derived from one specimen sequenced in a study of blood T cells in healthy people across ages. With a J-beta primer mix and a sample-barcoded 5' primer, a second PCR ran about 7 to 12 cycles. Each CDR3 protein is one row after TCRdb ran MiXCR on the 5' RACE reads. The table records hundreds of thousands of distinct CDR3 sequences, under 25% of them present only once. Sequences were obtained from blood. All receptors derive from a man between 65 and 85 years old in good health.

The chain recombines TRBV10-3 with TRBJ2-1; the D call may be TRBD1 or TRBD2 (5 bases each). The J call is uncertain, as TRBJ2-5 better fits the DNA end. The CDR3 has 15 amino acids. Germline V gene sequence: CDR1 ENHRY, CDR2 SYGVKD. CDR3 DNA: TGTGCCATCAGTGAGTCACCGGGAAGGGGAGAGACCCAGTACTTC. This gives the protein CAISESPGRGETQYF.

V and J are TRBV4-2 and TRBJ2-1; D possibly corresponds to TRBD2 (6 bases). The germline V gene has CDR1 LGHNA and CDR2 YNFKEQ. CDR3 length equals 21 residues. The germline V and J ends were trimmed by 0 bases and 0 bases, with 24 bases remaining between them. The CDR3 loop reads CASSQELGLGSGLFSYNEQFF. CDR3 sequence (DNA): TGTGCCAGCAGCCAAGAATTGGGGCTGGGTAGCGGCCTTTTCTCCTACAATGAGCAGTTCTTC.

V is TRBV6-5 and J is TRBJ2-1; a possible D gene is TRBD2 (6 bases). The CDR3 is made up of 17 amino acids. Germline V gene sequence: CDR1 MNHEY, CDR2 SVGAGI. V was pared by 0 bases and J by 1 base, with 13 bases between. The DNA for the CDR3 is TGTGCCAGCAGTTACTCGGGACTGGAGCGATCCTACAATGAGCAGTTCTTC. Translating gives CASSYSGLERSYNEQFF.

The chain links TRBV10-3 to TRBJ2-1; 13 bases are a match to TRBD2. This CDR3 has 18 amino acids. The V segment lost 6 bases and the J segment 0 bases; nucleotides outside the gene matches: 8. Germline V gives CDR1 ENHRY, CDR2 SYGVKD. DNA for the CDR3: TGTGCCATCAGGGACGGACTAGCGGGAGTTGTCTCCTACAATGAGCAGTTCTTC. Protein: CAIRDGLAGVVSYNEQFF.

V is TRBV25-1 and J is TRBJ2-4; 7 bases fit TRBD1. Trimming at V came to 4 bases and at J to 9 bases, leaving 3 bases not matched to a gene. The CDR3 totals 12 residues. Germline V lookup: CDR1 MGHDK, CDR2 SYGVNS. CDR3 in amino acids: CASSAGGSIQYF. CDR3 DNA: TGTGCCAGCAGTGCAGGGGGTAGCATTCAGTACTTC. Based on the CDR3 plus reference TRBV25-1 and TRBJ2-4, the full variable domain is EADIYQTPRYLVIGTGKKITLECSQTMGHDKMYWYQQDPGMELHLIHYSYGVNSTEKGDLSSESTVSRIRTEHFPLTLESARPSHTSQYLCASSAGGSIQYFGAGTRLSVL.

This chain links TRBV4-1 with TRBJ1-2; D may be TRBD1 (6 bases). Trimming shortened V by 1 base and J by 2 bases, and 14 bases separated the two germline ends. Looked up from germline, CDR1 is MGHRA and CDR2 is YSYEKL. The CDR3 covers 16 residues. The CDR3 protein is CASSQGLAGENYGYTF. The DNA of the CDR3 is TGCGCCAGCAGCCAAGGTTTGGCAGGGGAAAACTATGGCTACACCTTC.

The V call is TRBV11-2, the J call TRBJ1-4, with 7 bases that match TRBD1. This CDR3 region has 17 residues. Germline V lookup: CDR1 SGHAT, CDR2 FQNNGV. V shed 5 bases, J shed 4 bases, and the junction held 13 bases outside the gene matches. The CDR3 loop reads CASSLRQGQTFNEKLFF. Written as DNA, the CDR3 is TGTGCCAGCAGCCTACGACAGGGCCAAACTTTTAATGAAAAACTGTTTTTT.

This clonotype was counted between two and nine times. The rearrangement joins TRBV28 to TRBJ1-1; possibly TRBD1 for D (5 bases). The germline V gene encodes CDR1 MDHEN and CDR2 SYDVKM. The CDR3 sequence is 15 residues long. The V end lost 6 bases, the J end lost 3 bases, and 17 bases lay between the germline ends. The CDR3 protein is CASSPLGREDTEAFF. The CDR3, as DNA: TGTGCCAGCAGCCCCTTAGGCAGGGAAGACACTGAAGCTTTCTTT.

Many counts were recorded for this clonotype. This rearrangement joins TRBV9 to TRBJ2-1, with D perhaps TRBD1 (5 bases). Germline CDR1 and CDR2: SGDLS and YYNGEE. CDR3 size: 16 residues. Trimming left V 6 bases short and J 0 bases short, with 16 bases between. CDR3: CASTRTGRDSYNEQFF. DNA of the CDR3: TGTGCCAGCACCAGAACTGGCAGGGACTCCTACAATGAGCAGTTCTTC.

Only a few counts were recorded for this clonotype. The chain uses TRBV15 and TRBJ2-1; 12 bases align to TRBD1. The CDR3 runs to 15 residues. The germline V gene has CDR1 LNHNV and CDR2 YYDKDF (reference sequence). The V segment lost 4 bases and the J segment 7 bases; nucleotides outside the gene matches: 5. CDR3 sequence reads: CATSNRDRGRNEQFF. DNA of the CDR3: TGTGCCACCAGCAACCGGGACAGGGGGCGGAATGAGCAGTTCTTC.

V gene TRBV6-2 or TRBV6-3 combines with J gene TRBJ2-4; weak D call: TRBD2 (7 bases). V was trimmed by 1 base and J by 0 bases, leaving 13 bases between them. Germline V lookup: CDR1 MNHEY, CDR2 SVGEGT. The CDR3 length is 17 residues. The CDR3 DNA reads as TGTGCCAGCAGTTACTGGGGCGGGGGCATAGCCAAAAACATTCAGTACTTC. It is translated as CASSYWGGGIAKNIQYF.

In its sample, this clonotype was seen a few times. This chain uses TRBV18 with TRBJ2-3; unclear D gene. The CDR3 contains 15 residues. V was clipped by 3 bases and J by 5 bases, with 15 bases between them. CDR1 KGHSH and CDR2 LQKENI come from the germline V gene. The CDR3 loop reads CASSPPSLVRDTQYF. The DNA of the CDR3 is TGTGCCAGCTCACCCCCGTCACTGGTTAGAGATACGCAGTATTTT.

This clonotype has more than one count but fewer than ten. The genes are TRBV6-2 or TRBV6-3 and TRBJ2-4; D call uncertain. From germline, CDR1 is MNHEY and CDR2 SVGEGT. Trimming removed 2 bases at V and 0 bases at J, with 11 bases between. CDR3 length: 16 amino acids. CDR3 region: CASSYLGMSAKNIQYF. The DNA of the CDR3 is TGTGCCAGCAGTTACCTGGGGATGTCAGCCAAAAACATTCAGTACTTC.

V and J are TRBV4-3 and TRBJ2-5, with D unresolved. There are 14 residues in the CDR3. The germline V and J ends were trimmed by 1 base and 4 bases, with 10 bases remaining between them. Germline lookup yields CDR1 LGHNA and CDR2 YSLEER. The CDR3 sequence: CASSQGVRLETQYF. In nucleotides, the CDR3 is TGCGCCAGCAGCCAAGGAGTTCGGCTAGAGACCCAGTACTTC.

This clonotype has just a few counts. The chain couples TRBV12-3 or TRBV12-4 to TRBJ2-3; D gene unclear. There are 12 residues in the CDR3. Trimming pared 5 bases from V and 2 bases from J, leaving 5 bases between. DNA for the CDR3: TGTGCCAGCAGTACCCACACAGATACGCAGTATTTT. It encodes CASSTHTDTQYF.

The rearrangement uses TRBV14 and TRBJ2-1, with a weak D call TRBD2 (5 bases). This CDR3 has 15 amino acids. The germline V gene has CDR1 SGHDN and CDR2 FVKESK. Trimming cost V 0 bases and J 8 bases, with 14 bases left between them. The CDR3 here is CASSQDSRGFDEQFF. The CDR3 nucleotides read TGTGCCAGCAGCCAAGATTCTCGGGGATTCGATGAGCAGTTCTTC.

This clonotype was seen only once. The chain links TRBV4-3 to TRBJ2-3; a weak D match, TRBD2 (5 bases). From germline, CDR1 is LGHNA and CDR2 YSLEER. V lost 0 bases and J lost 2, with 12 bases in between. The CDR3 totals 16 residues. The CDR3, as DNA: TGCGCCAGCAGCCAAGATCTAGCACTTCTCACAGATACGCAGTATTTT. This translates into CASSQDLALLTDTQYF.

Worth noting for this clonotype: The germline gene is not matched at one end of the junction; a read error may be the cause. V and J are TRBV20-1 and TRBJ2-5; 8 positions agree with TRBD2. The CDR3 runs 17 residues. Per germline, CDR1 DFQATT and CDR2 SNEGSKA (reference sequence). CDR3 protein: CSARDSSKSGSSETQHF. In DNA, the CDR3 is TGCAGTGCTAGAGATAGTTCGAAAAGCGGGAGTTCGGAGACCCAGCACTTC.

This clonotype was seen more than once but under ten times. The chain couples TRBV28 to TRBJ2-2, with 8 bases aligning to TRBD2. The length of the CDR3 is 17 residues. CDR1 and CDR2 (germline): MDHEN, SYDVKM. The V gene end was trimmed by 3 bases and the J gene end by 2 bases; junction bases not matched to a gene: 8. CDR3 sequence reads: CASSLAGGGGNTGELFF. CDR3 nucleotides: TGTGCCAGCAGTTTGGCGGGGGGCGGAGGTAACACCGGGGAGCTGTTTTTT.

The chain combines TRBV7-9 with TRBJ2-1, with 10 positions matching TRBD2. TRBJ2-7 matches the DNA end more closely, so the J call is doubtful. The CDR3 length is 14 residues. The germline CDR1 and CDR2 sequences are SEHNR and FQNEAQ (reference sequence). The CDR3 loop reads CASSSSGRAAQQYF. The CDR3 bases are TGTGCCAGCAGCTCAAGCGGGAGGGCCGCCCAGCAGTACTTC.

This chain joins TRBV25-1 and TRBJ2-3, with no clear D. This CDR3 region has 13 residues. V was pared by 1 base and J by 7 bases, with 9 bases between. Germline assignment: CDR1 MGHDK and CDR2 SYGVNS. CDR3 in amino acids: CASSESPGNTQYF. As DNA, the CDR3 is TGTGCCAGCAGTGAATCCCCTGGTAATACGCAGTATTTT.

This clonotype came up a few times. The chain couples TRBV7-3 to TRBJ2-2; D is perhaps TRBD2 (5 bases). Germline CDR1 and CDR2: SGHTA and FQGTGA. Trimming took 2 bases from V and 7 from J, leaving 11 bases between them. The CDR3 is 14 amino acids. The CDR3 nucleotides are TGTGCCAGCAGCTTAGAGTACGGGGTCGGGGAGCTGTTTTTT. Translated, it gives CASSLEYGVGELFF.

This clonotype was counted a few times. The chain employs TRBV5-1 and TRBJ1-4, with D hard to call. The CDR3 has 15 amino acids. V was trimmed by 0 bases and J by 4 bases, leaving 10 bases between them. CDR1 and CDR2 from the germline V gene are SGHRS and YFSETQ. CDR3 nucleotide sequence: TGCGCCAGCAGCTTGGATCCGGGCAATAATGAAAAACTGTTTTTT. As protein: CASSLDPGNNEKLFF.

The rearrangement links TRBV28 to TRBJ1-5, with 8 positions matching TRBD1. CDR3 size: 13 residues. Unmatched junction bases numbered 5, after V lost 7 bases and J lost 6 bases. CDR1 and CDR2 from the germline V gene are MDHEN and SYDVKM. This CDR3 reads CASIPGTGQPQHF. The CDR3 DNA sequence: TGTGCCAGCATCCCCGGGACAGGTCAGCCCCAGCATTTT.

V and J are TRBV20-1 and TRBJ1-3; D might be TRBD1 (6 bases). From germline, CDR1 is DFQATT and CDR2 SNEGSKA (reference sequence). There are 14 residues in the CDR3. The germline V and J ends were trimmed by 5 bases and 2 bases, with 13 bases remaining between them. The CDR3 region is CSAANRETGNTIYF. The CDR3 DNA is TGCAGTGCTGCCAACAGGGAAACTGGAAACACCATATATTTT.

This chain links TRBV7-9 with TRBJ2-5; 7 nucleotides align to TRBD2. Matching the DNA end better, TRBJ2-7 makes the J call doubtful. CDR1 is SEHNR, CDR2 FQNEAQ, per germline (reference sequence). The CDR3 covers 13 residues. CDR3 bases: TGTGCCAGCAGCTTACTGGCGGGAGACGAGCAGTACTTC. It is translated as CASSLLAGDEQYF.

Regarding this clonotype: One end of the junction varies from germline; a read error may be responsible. CDR3 coding DNA: TGTGCCGGCAGCACGAGACTAGCGGGAGGAGAGACCCAGTACTTC. Encoded protein: CAGSTRLAGGETQYF. The chain recombines TRBV7-2 with TRBJ2-5; TRBD2 aligns across 13 bases. CDR1 and CDR2 from the germline V gene are SGHTA and FQGNSA. There are 15 residues in the CDR3.